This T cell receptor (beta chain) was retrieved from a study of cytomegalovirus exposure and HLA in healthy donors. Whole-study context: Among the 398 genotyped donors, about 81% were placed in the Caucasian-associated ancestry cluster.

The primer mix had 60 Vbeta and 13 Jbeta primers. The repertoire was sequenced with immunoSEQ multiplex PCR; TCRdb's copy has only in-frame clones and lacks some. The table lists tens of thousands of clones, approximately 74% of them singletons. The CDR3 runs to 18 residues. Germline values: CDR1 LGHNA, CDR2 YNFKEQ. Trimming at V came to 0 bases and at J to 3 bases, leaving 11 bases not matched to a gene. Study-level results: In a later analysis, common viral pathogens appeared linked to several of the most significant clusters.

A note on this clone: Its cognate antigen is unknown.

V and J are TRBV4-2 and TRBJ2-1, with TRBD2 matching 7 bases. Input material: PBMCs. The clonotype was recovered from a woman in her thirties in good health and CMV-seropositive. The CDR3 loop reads CASSQERVLGGIYNEQFF. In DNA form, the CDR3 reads TGTGCCAGCAGCCAAGAGAGGGTGCTGGGAGGGATCTACAATGAGCAGTTCTTC.